The 5 T cell receptor beta chains in this list originate from one sample, sequenced in a study of T cell responses to AZD1222 COVID-19 vaccine. Clones were read by immunoSEQ multiplex PCR, and TCRdb kept only the in-frame ones, dropping some. Here the sample spans roughly 140,000 clones, 90% being singletons. The sequencing here drew on peripheral blood, taken on day 0 of AZD1222 vaccination. These receptors were obtained from an adult in good health.

This chain uses TRBV19 with TRBJ1-1, with 7 bases aligning to TRBD1. Germline V gives CDR1 LNHDA, CDR2 SQIVND (reference sequence). V lost 6 bases and J lost 11; bases outside the gene matches: 18. This CDR3 contains 15 residues. CDR3: CASRTRARDSRGAFF. CDR3 coding DNA: TGTGCCAGTAGGACCAGGGCCCGGGACAGCCGAGGGGCTTTCTTT.

The V call is TRBV10-2, the J call TRBJ1-1, with TRBD1 as a possible D gene (5 bases). Germline V gene lookup returns CDR1 WSHSY and CDR2 SAAADI. Deletions cut 2 bases from V and 6 bases from J, with 13 bases between. This CDR3 spans 14 amino acids. CDR3 amino acids: CASSEGAKHSEAFF. The CDR3 coding sequence is TGCGCCAGCAGTGAGGGGGCTAAGCACTCTGAAGCTTTCTTT.

This chain connects TRBV21-1 to TRBJ1-5. TRBV21-1 is listed as a pseudogene. The CDR3 contains 14 residues. In nucleotides, the CDR3 is TGTGCCAGCAGCAATTTGGAGAGCAATCAGCCCCAGCATTTT. Protein: CASSNLESNQPQHF.

The V call is TRBV19, the J call TRBJ2-2, with D unclear. CDR1 is LNHDA, CDR2 SQIVND, per germline (reference sequence). The CDR3 totals 14 residues. V was clipped by 0 bases and J by 1 base, with 3 bases between them. CDR3 sequence (DNA): TGTGCCAGTAGTATAGAATTGAACACCGGGGAGCTGTTTTTT. As protein: CASSIELNTGELFF. Using reference TRBV19 and TRBJ2-2 for the parts outside the CDR3, the full variable domain is DGGITQSPKYLFRKEGQNVTLSCEQNLNHDAMYWYRQDPGQGLRLIYYSQIVNDFQKGDIAEGYSVSREKKESFPLTVTSAQKNPTAFYLCASSIELNTGELFFGEGSRLTVL.

CDR3 in DNA: TGTGCCAGTAGTCATCCCGGGGACCCCGAGCAGTACTTC. Translated, it gives CASSHPGDPEQYF. The chain joins TRBV19 to TRBJ2-7; D tentatively reads TRBD1 or TRBD2 (5 bases each). V lost 5 bases and J 6 bases, leaving 14 bases between the germline ends. This CDR3 spans 13 amino acids. CDR1 is LNHDA, CDR2 SQIVND, per germline (reference sequence).